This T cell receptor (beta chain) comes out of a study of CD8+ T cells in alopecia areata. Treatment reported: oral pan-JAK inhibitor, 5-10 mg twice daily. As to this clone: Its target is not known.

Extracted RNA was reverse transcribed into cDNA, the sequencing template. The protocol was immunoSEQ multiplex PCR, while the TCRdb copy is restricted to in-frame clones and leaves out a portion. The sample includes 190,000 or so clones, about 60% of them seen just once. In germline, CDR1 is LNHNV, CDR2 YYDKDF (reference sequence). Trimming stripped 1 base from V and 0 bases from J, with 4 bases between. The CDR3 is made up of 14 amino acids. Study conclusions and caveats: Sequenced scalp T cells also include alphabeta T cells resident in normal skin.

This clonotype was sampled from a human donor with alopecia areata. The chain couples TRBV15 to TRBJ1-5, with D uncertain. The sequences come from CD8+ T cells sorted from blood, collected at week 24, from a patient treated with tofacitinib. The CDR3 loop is CATSRVGSNQPQHF. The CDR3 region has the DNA TGTGCCACCAGCAGAGTAGGTAGCAATCAGCCCCAGCATTTT.